Listed below are T cell receptor beta chains from one sample, sequenced in a study of T cell responses to AZD1222 COVID-19 vaccine. The data were produced by immunoSEQ multiplex PCR, yet TCRdb's version contains in-frame clones alone and is incomplete. The sample shows some 170,000 clones, about 92% of them seen only once. The sequenced sample was peripheral blood, obtained on day 0 of AZD1222 vaccination. Source of these receptors: an adult in good health. Each CDR3 is given without its conserved first and last residue.

len	v_gene	CDR3aa
12	TRBV6-5	ASRRDSRTDTQY
10	TRBV27	ASSSGFNGYT
13	TRBV10-3	AISGDGGGSPEAF
8	TRBV30	AWNGNGYT
9	TRBV6-5	ASRQAEKLF
9	TRBV12-3/TRBV12-4	ASSPKNTIY
13	TRBV23-1	ASSQSAARAYEQY
11	TRBV27	ASSFRGGTEAF
11	TRBV7-9	ASSLDGNQPQH
12	TRBV7-8	ASSLIGVGNTIY
11	TRBV5-1	ASRLEAAGELF
12	TRBV5-4	ASSLPGAGKKLF
13	TRBV5-1	ASSTIDRGNTEAF
14	TRBV3-1/TRBV3-2	ASSQDLVADSYEQY
13	TRBV2	ASLGTGGRETEAF
12	TRBV29-1	SVETVLNTDTQY
13	TRBV10-1	ASSETMTDTIGYT
11	TRBV6-6	ASSPGILTEAF
12	TRBV6-6	ASSPDRAQETQY
11	TRBV7-9	ASSLTGTYEQY
12	TRBV19	ASSIAGGTHEQY
11	TRBV2	ASSERRSTEAF